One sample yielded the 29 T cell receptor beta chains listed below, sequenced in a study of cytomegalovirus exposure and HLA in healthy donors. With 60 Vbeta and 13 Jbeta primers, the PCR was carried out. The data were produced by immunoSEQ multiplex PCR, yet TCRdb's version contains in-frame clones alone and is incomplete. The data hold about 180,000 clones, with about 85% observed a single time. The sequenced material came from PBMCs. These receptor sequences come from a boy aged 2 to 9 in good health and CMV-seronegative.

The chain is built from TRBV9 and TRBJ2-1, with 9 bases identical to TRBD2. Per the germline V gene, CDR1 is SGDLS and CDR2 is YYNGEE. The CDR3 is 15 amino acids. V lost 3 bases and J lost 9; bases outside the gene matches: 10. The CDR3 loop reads CASSGDSGGGGEQFF. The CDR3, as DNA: TGTGCCAGCAGCGGAGATAGCGGGGGCGGCGGTGAGCAGTTCTTC.

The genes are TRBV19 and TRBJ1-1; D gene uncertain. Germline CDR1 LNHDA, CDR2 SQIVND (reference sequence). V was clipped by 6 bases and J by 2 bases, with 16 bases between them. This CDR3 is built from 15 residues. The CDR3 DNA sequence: TGTGCCAGTAGCTCGGCCACACTACTAAACACTGAAGCTTTCTTT. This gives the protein CASSSATLLNTEAFF.

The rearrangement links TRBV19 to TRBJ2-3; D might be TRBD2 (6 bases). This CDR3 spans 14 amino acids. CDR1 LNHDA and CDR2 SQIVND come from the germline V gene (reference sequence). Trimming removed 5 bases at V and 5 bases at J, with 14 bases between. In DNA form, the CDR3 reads TGTGCCAGTAGTCTGGGGACTGGAGTAGATACGCAGTATTTT. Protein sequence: CASSLGTGVDTQYF.

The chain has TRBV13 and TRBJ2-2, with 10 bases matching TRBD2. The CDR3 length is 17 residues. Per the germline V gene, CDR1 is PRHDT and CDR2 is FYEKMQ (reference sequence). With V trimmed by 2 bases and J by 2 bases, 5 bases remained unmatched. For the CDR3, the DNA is TGTGCCAGCAGCTTAACCCCTAGCGGGGGTAACACCGGGGAGCTGTTTTTT. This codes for CASSLTPSGGNTGELFF.

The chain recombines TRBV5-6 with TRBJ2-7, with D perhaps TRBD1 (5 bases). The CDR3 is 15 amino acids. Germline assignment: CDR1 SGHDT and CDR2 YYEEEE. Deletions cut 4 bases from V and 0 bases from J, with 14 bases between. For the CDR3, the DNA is TGTGCCAGCAGCCCGGCCGGTAGGGGCTCCTACGAGCAGTACGTC. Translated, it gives CASSPAGRGSYEQYV.

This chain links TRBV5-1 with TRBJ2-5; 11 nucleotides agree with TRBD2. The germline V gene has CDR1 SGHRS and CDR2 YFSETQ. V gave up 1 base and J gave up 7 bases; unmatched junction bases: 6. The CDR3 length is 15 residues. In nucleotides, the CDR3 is TGCGCCAGCAGCTTGACGTCTAGCGGGGGGCGGACCCAGTACTTC. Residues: CASSLTSSGGRTQYF.

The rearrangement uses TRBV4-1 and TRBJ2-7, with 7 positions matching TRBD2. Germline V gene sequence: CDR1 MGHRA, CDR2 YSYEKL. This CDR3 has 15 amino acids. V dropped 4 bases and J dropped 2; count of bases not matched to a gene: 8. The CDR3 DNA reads TGCGCCAGCAGCCCGGGCGGGGGTTTTACCTACGAGCAGTACGTC. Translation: CASSPGGGFTYEQYV.

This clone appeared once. CDR3 sequence reads: CASSLKDRREAFF. DNA for the CDR3: TGTGCCAGCAGCTTAAAGGACAGACGTGAAGCTTTCTTT. The chain recombines TRBV7-9 with TRBJ1-1, with D possibly matching TRBD1 (6 bases). Germline lookup yields CDR1 SEHNR and CDR2 FQNEAQ (reference sequence). With 2 bases removed from V and 7 bases from J, the gap between germline ends came to 11 bases. This CDR3 comprises 13 residues. The full variable domain, in which reference TRBV7-9 and TRBJ1-1 provide the parts outside the CDR3, is DTGVSQNPRHKITKRGQNVTFRCDPISEHNRLYWYRQTLGQGPEFLTYFQNEAQLEKSRLLSDRFSAERPKGSFSTLEIQRTEQGDSAMYLCASSLKDRREAFFGQGTRLTVV.

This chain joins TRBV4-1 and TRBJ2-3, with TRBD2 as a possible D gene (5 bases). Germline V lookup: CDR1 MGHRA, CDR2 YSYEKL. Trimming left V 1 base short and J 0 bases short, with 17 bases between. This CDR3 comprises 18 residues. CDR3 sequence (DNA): TGCGCCAGCAGCCAAGTTGCGAGGGAGTTAAGTAGCACAGATACGCAGTATTTT. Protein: CASSQVARELSSTDTQYF.

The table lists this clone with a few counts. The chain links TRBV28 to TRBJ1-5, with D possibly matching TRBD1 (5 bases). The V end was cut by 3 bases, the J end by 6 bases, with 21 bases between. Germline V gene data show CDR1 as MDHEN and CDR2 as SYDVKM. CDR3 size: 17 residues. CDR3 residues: CASSLTLDIGGTQPQHF. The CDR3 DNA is TGTGCCAGCAGTTTGACATTAGACATCGGGGGTACTCAGCCCCAGCATTTT. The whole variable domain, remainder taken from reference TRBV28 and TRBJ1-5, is DVKVTQSSRYLVKRTGEKVFLECVQDMDHENMFWYRQDPGLGLRLIYFSYDVKMKEKGDIPEGYSVSREKKERFSLILESASTNQTSMYLCASSLTLDIGGTQPQHFGDGTRLSIL.

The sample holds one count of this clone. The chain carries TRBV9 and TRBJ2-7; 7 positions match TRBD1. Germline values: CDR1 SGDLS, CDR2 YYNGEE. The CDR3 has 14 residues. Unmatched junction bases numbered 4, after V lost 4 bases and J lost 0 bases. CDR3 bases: TGTGCCAGCAGCCCCCGACAGGGCTCCTACGAGCAGTACTTC. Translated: CASSPRQGSYEQYF. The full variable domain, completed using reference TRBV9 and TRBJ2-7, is DSGVTQTPKHLITATGQRVTLRCSPRSGDLSVYWYQQSLDQGLQFLIQYYNGEERAKGNILERFSAQQFPDLHSELNLSSLELGDSALYFCASSPRQGSYEQYFGPGTRLTVT.

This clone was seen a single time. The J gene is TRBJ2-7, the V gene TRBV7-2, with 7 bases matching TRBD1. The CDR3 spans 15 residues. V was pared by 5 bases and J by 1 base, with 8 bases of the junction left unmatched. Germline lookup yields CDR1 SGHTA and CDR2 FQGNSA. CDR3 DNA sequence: TGTGCCAGCAGCCCTCATCGACAGGGATCCTACGAGCAGTACGTC. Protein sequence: CASSPHRQGSYEQYV.

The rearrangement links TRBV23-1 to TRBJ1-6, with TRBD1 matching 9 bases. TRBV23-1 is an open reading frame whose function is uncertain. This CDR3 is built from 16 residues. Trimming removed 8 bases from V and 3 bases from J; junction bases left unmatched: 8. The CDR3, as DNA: TGCGCCAGCCCTGACCTGACAGGGGGCTATAATTCACCCCTCCACTTT. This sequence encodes CASPDLTGGYNSPLHF.

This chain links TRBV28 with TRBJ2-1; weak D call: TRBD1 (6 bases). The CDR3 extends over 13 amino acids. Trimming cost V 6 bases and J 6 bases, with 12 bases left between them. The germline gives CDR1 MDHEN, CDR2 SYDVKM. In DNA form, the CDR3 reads TGTGCCAGCAGATCCCACAGGGCCAATGAGCAGTTCTTC. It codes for CASRSHRANEQFF. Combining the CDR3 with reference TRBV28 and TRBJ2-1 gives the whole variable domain DVKVTQSSRYLVKRTGEKVFLECVQDMDHENMFWYRQDPGLGLRLIYFSYDVKMKEKGDIPEGYSVSREKKERFSLILESASTNQTSMYLCASRSHRANEQFFGPGTRLTVL.

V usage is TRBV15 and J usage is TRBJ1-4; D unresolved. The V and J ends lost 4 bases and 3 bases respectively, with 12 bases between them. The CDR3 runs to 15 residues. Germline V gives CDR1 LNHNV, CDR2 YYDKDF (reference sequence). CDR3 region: CATSILRGSNEKLFF. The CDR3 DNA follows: TGTGCCACCAGCATTCTCCGGGGTTCTAATGAAAAACTGTTTTTT.

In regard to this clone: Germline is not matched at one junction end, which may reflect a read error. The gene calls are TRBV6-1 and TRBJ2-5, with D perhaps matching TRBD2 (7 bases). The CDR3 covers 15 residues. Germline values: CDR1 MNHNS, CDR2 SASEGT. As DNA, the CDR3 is TGTGCCGGCAGTGATTCGGCGGGGGCCCAAGAGACCCAGTACTTC. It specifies CAGSDSAGAQETQYF.

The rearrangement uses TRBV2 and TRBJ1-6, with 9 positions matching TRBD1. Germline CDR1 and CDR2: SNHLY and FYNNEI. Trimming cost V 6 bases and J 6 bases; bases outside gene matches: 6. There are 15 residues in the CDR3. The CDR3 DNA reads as TGTGCCAGCAGAACAGGGGGCCTTGCTAATTCACCCCTCCACTTT. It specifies CASRTGGLANSPLHF.

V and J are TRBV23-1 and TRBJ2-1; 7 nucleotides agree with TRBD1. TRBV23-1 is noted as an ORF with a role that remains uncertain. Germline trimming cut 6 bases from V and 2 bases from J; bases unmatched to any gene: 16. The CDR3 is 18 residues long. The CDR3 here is CASRTNKKGGVAYNEQFF. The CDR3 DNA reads TGCGCCAGCAGAACCAATAAAAAAGGGGGCGTCGCCTACAATGAGCAGTTCTTC.

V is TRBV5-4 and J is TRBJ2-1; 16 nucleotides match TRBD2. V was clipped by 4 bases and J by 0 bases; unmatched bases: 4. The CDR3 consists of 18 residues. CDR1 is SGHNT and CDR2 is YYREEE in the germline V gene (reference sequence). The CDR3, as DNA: TGTGCCAGCAGCAAGGGACTAGCGGGAGGGCTCTCCTACAATGAGCAGTTCTTC. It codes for CASSKGLAGGLSYNEQFF.

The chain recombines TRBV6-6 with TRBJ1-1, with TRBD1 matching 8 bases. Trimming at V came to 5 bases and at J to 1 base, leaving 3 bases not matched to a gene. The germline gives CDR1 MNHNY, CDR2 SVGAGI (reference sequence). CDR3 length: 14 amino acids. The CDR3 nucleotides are TGTGCCAGCAGTCTCCAGGGGGCGAACACTGAAGCTTTCTTT. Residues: CASSLQGANTEAFF.

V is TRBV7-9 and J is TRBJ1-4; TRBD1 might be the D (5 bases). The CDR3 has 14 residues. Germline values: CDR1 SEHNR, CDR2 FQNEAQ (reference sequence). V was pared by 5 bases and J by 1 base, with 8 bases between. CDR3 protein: CASSRGGTNEKLFF. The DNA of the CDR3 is TGTGCCAGCAGCCGGGGGGGAACTAATGAAAAACTGTTTTTT.

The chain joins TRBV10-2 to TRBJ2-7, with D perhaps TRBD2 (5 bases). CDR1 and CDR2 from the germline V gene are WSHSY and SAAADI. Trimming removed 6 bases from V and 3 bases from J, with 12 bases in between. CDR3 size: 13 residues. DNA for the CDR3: TGCGCCAGCAGCCCGGGGAGTTACTACGAGCAGTACTTC. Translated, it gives CASSPGSYYEQYF.

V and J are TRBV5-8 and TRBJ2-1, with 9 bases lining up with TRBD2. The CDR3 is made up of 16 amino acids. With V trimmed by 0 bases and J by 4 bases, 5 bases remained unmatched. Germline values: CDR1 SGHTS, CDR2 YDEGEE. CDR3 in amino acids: CASSLAASGVYNEQFF. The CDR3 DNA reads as TGTGCCAGCAGCTTGGCGGCTAGCGGGGTGTACAATGAGCAGTTCTTC.

The CDR3 sequence is CASSLRARGAGDTQYF. CDR3 DNA: TGTGCCAGCAGTTTAAGGGCCAGGGGTGCCGGGGATACGCAGTATTTT. This rearrangement joins TRBV28 to TRBJ2-3, with D perhaps matching TRBD1 (6 bases). CDR3 size: 16 residues. Trimming cost V 2 bases and J 6 bases, with 18 bases left between them. The germline CDR1 and CDR2 sequences are MDHEN and SYDVKM.

DNA of the CDR3: TGTGCCAGCAGTCGGACACCCGGGGGTTCACCCCTCCACTTT. It specifies CASSRTPGGSPLHF. The J gene is TRBJ1-6, the V gene TRBV28; D might be TRBD1 (5 bases). The CDR3 extends over 14 amino acids. Trimming shortened V by 5 bases and J by 9 bases, and 14 bases separated the two germline ends. Germline CDR1 is MDHEN and CDR2 is SYDVKM.

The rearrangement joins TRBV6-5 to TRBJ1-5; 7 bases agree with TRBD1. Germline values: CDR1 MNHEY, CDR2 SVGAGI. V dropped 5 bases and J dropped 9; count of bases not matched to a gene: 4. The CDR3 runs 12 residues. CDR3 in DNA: TGTGCCAGCAGTGCCCACAGGGGGCCCCAGCATTTT. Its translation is CASSAHRGPQHF.

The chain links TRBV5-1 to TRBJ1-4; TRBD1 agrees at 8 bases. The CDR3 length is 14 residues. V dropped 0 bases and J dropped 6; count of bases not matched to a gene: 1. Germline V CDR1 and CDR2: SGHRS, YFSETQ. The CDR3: CASSLEQGDEKLFF. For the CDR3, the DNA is TGCGCCAGCAGCTTGGAACAGGGGGATGAAAAACTGTTTTTT.

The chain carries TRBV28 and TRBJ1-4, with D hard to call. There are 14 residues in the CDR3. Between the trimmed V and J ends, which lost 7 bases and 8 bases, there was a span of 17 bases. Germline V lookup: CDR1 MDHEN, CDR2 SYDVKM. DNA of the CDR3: TGTGCCAGCAAGGAGGGATGGCGAGAGGAAAAACTGTTTTTT. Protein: CASKEGWREEKLFF. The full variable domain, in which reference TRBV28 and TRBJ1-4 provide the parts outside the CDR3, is DVKVTQSSRYLVKRTGEKVFLECVQDMDHENMFWYRQDPGLGLRLIYFSYDVKMKEKGDIPEGYSVSREKKERFSLILESASTNQTSMYLCASKEGWREEKLFFGSGTQLSVL.

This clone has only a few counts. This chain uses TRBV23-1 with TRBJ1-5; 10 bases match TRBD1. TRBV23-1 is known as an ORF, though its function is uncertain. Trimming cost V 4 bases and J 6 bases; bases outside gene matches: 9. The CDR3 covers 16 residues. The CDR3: CASSRDRDRGGQPQHF. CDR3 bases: TGCGCCAGCAGTCGCGATCGGGACAGGGGAGGTCAGCCCCAGCATTTT.